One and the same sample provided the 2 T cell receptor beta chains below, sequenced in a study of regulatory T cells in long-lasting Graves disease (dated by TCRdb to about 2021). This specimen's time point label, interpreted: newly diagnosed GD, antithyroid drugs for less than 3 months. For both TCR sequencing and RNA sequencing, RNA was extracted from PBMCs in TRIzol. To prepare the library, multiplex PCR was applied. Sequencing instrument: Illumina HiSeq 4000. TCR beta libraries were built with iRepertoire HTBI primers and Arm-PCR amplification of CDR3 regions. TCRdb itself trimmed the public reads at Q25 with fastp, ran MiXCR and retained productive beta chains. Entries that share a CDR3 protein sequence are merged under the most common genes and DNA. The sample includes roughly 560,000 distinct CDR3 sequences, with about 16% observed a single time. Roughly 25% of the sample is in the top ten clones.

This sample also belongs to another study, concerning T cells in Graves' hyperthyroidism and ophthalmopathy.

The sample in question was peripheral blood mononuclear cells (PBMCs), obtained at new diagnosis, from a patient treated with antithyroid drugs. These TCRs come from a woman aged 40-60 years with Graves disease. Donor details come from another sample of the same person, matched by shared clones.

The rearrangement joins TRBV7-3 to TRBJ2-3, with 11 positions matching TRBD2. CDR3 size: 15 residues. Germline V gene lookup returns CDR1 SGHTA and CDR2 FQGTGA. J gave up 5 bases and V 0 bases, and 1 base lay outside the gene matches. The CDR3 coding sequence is TGTGCCAGCAGCTTAACTAGCGGGGGGGAAGATACGCAGTATTTT. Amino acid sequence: CASSLTSGGEDTQYF.

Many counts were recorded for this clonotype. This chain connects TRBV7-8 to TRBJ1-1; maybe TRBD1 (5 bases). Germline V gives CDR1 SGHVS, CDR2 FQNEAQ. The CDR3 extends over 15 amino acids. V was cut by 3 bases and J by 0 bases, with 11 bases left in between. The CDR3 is CASSFGGVMNTEAFF. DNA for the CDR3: TGTGCCAGCAGCTTTGGGGGTGTCATGAACACTGAAGCTTTCTTT. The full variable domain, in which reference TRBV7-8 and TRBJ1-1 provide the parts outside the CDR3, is GAGVSQSPRYKVAKRGQDVALRCDPISGHVSLFWYQQALGQGPEFLTYFQNEAQLDKSGLPSDRFFAERPEGSVSTLKIQRTQQEDSAVYLCASSFGGVMNTEAFFGQGTRLTVV.